One and the same sample provided the 21 T cell receptor beta chains below, sequenced in a study of shared clonotypes between healthy human individuals. TCRdb's copy holds only in-frame clones and misses some; the assay was immunoSEQ multiplex PCR. This sample has about 800,000 clones; 96% occur once, and the top ten carry less than 0.25%. Cells designated naive CD8 were CD45RO-negative and were positively selected for CCR7, with terminally differentiated effector memory CD45RA+ cells excluded. Material: naive CD8+ T cells sorted from blood. The receptors here all came from a man aged 25 to 40 in good health.

The V call is TRBV7-6, the J call TRBJ2-7; maybe TRBD2 (6 bases). CDR3 length: 17 amino acids. From germline, CDR1 is SGHVS and CDR2 FNYEAQ. V lost 5 bases and J lost 2, with 22 bases in between. CDR3 nucleotides: TGTGCCAGCAGCCCGGGCCTCGGGGGAGAGAACCCCTACGAGCAGTACTTC. Amino acid sequence: CASSPGLGGENPYEQYF.

The CDR3 DNA reads as TGTGCCAGCAGCGGAATGACTAGCGGGGCCTACAATGAGCAGTTCTTC. Translation gives CASSGMTSGAYNEQFF. The genes are TRBV13 and TRBJ2-1, with 11 bases that match TRBD2. With 5 bases clipped from V and 2 bases from J, the junction kept 5 bases outside the gene matches. The germline gives CDR1 PRHDT, CDR2 FYEKMQ (reference sequence). This CDR3 comprises 16 residues.

This clone was seen just once. The chain is built from TRBV27 and TRBJ2-7, with 7 bases aligning to TRBD2. This CDR3 has 16 residues. With 2 bases clipped from V and 4 bases from J, the junction kept 11 bases outside the gene matches. Germline V gives CDR1 MNHEY, CDR2 SMNVEV (reference sequence). The CDR3 protein is CASSLGWGEGRYEQYF. In nucleotides, the CDR3 is TGTGCCAGCAGTTTAGGATGGGGGGAGGGACGTTACGAGCAGTACTTC.

The chain joins TRBV5-4 to TRBJ2-1, with 7 bases fitting TRBD2. V lost 2 bases to trimming and J lost 5 bases; unmatched junction nucleotides: 10. CDR1 and CDR2 from the germline V gene are SGHNT and YYREEE (reference sequence). The CDR3 loop spans 16 amino acids. The CDR3 sequence is CASSFDLAEPDNEQFF. As DNA, the CDR3 is TGTGCCAGCAGCTTTGACCTAGCGGAGCCAGACAATGAGCAGTTCTTC.

This sequence joins TRBV7-9 and TRBJ2-7, with D perhaps TRBD2 (6 bases). This CDR3 is 15 amino acids long. Trimming cost V 3 bases and J 0 bases, with 12 bases left between them. In germline, CDR1 is SEHNR, CDR2 FQNEAQ (reference sequence). Here the CDR3 DNA reads TGTGCCAGCAGCTTCAGGTGGAGGGACTCCTACGAGCAGTACTTC. Its translation: CASSFRWRDSYEQYF.

The J gene is TRBJ2-7, the V gene TRBV9, with TRBD1 as a possible D gene (6 bases). There are 15 residues in the CDR3. With 3 bases removed from V and 0 bases from J, the gap between germline ends came to 13 bases. In germline, CDR1 is SGDLS, CDR2 YYNGEE. The CDR3: CASSAGWGPSYEQYF. The DNA for the CDR3 is TGTGCCAGCAGCGCGGGATGGGGGCCCTCCTACGAGCAGTACTTC.

This clone showed up just once. At the DNA level, this CDR3 is encoded by other sequences in the same sample as well. The rearrangement links TRBV6-5 to TRBJ2-7; 7 bases are a match to TRBD1. There are 12 residues in the CDR3. The junction had 1 base not matched to a gene; V was cut back by 5 bases and J by 3 bases. Germline lookup yields CDR1 MNHEY and CDR2 SVGAGI. The CDR3 is CASSRDSYEQYF. CDR3 coding DNA: TGTGCCAGCAGTCGGGACAGCTACGAGCAGTACTTC.

The J gene is TRBJ2-7, the V gene TRBV7-9, with 7 bases fitting TRBD1. V lost 6 bases, J lost 6 bases, and 5 bases stayed unmatched. Germline CDR1 is SEHNR and CDR2 is FQNEAQ (reference sequence). The CDR3 has 12 residues. The CDR3 DNA reads as TGTGCCAGCAGTCCTACAGGGGTCGAGCAGTACTTC. Protein product: CASSPTGVEQYF.

The V and J genes are TRBV18 and TRBJ1-1; D unresolved. The V gene's germline CDR1 is KGHSH and CDR2 LQKENI. The CDR3 spans 12 residues. The V gene lost 1 base and the J gene lost 6 bases, with 6 bases spanning the gap. The CDR3 loop is CASSPQAAEAFF. The CDR3 DNA reads as TGTGCCAGCTCACCACAGGCGGCTGAAGCTTTCTTT.

The chain recombines TRBV27 with TRBJ1-5, with 8 bases lining up with TRBD1. J gave up 5 bases and V 6 bases, and 6 bases lay outside the gene matches. Germline assignment: CDR1 MNHEY and CDR2 SMNVEV (reference sequence). The CDR3 contains 14 residues. CDR3 DNA sequence: TGTGCCAGCAGCTCCGGGACAGGCCATCAGCCCCAGCATTTT. Protein sequence: CASSSGTGHQPQHF.

The CDR3 sequence is CASSPPGGGLVDTQYF. The CDR3 bases are TGTGCCAGCAGCCCCCCTGGCGGGGGGCTCGTAGATACGCAGTATTTT. The genes are TRBV7-9 and TRBJ2-3, with 8 bases fitting TRBD2. Losses at the gene ends were 5 bases for V and 5 bases for J; bases not matched to a gene: 12. From germline, CDR1 is SEHNR and CDR2 FQNEAQ (reference sequence). The length of the CDR3 is 16 residues.

The gene calls are TRBV4-1 and TRBJ1-1, with D perhaps matching TRBD1 (5 bases). Germline V CDR1 and CDR2: MGHRA, YSYEKL. The CDR3 contains 14 residues. Trimming stripped 2 bases from V and 11 bases from J, with 18 bases between. DNA for the CDR3: TGCGCCAGCAGCCAAACCGGGACCGCTAATGACGCTTTCTTT. Protein product: CASSQTGTANDAFF.

This clone has only one observation. V gene TRBV6-5 combines with J gene TRBJ2-7, with TRBD2 identical over 10 bases. Germline-derived CDR1 and CDR2 are MNHEY and SVGAGI. V lost 2 bases and J lost 5; bases outside the gene matches: 9. The CDR3 runs to 16 residues. The CDR3 coding sequence is TGTGCCAGCAGTTACCTCGGGACTAGCGCCAGAAACGAGCAGTACTTC. Protein sequence: CASSYLGTSARNEQYF.

A note on this clone: Other DNA sequences in the same sample also yield this CDR3. The chain recombines TRBV27 with TRBJ2-5, with 8 bases that match TRBD1. The CDR3 totals 15 residues. The trim removed 2 bases at V and 1 base at J, leaving 3 bases unmatched. Germline-derived CDR1 and CDR2 are MNHEY and SMNVEV (reference sequence). CDR3 in amino acids: CASSLGTGTQETQYF. The CDR3 DNA reads TGTGCCAGCAGTTTAGGGACAGGTACCCAAGAGACCCAGTACTTC.

The V gene is TRBV29-1, the J gene TRBJ2-7, with D perhaps TRBD1 (5 bases). The CDR3 spans 16 residues. The V and J ends lost 0 bases and 6 bases respectively, with 21 bases between them. Germline V gene sequence: CDR1 SQVTM, CDR2 ANQGSEA. The CDR3 region has the DNA TGCAGCGTTGAAGAGCCAGGGCCGGGCCCCACCGCCGAGCAGTACTTC. Translated, it gives CSVEEPGPGPTAEQYF.

This chain uses TRBV4-1 with TRBJ2-1; 9 bases match TRBD2. CDR3 length equals 17 residues. The V and J ends lost 0 bases and 4 bases, in that order; junction bases with no gene match: 7. The germline gives CDR1 MGHRA, CDR2 YSYEKL. CDR3 sequence reads: CASSQDLSGRIYNEQFF. The CDR3 nucleotides are TGCGCCAGCAGCCAAGATCTGAGCGGGAGGATATACAATGAGCAGTTCTTC.

The CDR3 protein is CAGSDGGWNEQFF. In DNA form, the CDR3 reads TGTGCCGGCAGTGATGGGGGGTGGAATGAGCAGTTCTTC. The V gene is TRBV10-3, the J gene TRBJ2-1; D may be TRBD2 (6 bases). V lost 11 bases and J lost 7, with 18 bases in between. The CDR3 spans 13 residues. Per the germline V gene, CDR1 is ENHRY and CDR2 is SYGVKD.

The V gene is TRBV11-2, the J gene TRBJ2-1, with a weak D call TRBD1 (5 bases). The germline V gene has CDR1 SGHAT and CDR2 FQNNGV. V was pared by 0 bases and J by 9 bases, with 15 bases between. The CDR3 spans 15 residues. The chain's CDR3 is CASSLDLGRAFEQFF. The CDR3 DNA follows: TGTGCCAGCAGCTTAGATCTGGGCAGGGCATTTGAGCAGTTCTTC.

The rearrangement joins TRBV13 to TRBJ2-1, with TRBD1 identical over 9 bases. This CDR3 region has 21 residues. Germline CDR1 PRHDT, CDR2 FYEKMQ (reference sequence). V gave up 5 bases and J gave up 7 bases; unmatched junction bases: 27. CDR3 nucleotides: TGTGCCAGCAGCACATTACCACAGGGGGCTAGTCCCACGGTCACGGGGAATGAGCAGTTCTTC. Translation gives CASSTLPQGASPTVTGNEQFF. The full variable domain, completed using reference TRBV13 and TRBJ2-1, is AAGVIQSPRHLIKEKRETATLKCYPIPRHDTVYWYQQGPGQDPQFLISFYEKMQSDKGSIPDRFSAQQFSDYHSELNMSSLELGDSALYFCASSTLPQGASPTVTGNEQFFGPGTRLTVL.

V and J are TRBV5-1 and TRBJ2-1; 10 nucleotides match TRBD2. The CDR3 extends over 16 amino acids. Germline values: CDR1 SGHRS, CDR2 YFSETQ. The V and J ends lost 0 bases and 9 bases, in that order; junction bases with no gene match: 9. This CDR3 reads CASSLALAGELGEQFF. Here the CDR3 DNA reads TGCGCCAGCAGCTTGGCTCTAGCGGGAGAGCTAGGTGAGCAGTTCTTC.

This clone appeared once. J is TRBJ1-5 and V is TRBV4-1, with a possible D match to TRBD1 (6 bases). CDR3 length equals 15 residues. V was clipped by 5 bases and J by 6 bases, with 17 bases between them. Germline CDR1 is MGHRA and CDR2 is YSYEKL. CDR3 nucleotide sequence: TGCGCCAGCAGCTACATTTGGGGGGCAGGTCAGCCCCAGCATTTT. This codes for CASSYIWGAGQPQHF.